This T cell receptor beta chain derives from a study of regulatory T cells in long-lasting Graves disease. The sample's time point: newly diagnosed GD, antithyroid drugs for less than 3 months. With RNA extracted from PBMCs as input, the TCR library was made. This CDR3 region has 15 residues. The V gene's germline CDR1 is SGHTA and CDR2 FQGNSA. Trimming took 1 base from V and 4 from J, leaving 14 bases between them. iRepertoire HTBI primers and Arm-PCR of CDR3 regions built TCR beta libraries. TCRdb redid the calling of the multiplex PCR reads with MiXCR, one entry per CDR3 protein. The data show roughly 320,000 distinct CDR3 sequences, with around 15% seen just once and roughly 29% held by the top ten. This clonotype appeared many times. A further study also used this sample, focusing on T cells in Graves' hyperthyroidism and ophthalmopathy. From that second work: HTBI primers drove first-round RT-PCR of the TCR CDR3.

The chain uses TRBV7-2 and TRBJ2-7; no definite D call. Sequenced material: peripheral blood mononuclear cells (PBMCs), taken at new diagnosis, from a patient treated with antithyroid drugs. The TCR was taken from a man aged 40-55 years with Graves disease. The CDR3 protein is CASSLVYTPRYEQYF. CDR3 DNA sequence: TGTGCCAGCAGCTTAGTATATACACCCCGGTACGAGCAGTACTTC.